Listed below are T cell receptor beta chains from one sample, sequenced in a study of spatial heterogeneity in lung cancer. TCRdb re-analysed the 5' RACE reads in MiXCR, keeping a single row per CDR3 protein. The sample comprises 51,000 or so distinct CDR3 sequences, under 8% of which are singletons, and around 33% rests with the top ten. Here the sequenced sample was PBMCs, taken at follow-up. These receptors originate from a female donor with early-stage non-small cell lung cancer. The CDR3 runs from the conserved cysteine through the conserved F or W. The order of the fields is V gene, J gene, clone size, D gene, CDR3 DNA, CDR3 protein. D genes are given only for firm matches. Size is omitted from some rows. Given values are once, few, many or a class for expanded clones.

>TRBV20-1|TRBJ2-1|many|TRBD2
TGCAGTGCTAACGGGCCGACTAGCGGGGGATACAATGAGCAGTTCTTC
CSANGPTSGGYNEQFF
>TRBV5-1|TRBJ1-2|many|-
TGCGCCAGCAGCTTGGACGACAAGCGTCGTGGCTACACCTTC
CASSLDDKRRGYTF
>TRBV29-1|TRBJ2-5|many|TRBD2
TGCAGCGTTACCGGACTAGCCTCAGAGACCCAGTACTTC
CSVTGLASETQYF
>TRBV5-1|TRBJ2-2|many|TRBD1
TGCGCCAGCACAGCCGACAGGGGGCTCGTAGGCGGGGAGCTGTTTTTT
CASTADRGLVGGELFF
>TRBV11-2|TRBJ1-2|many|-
TGTGCCAGCAGCCCCGAAGTTGGGGGCTACACCTTC
CASSPEVGGYTF
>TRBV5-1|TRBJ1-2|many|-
TGCGCCAGCAGCTTGAGCGGTAGGAACTATGGCTACACCTTC
CASSLSGRNYGYTF
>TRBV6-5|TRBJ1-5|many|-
TGTGCCAGCAGTCGGCCCCAGGGGCCCCAGCATTTT
CASSRPQGPQHF
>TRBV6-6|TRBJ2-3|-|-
TGTGCCACCCTCAGGGACACAGATACGCAGTATTTT
CATLRDTDTQYF
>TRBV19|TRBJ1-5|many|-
TGTGCCAGTAGTATCTGGTCTCTGAATCAGCCCCAGCATTTT
CASSIWSLNQPQHF
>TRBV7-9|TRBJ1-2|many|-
TGTGCCAGCAGCTCACAGATATTCAACTATGGCTACACCTTC
CASSSQIFNYGYTF
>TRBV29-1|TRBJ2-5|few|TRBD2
TGCAGCGTTGAGGCTCGGGGGGATGAGACCCAGTACTTC
CSVEARGDETQYF
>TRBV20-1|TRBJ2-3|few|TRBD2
TGCAGTGCTAGACCTCCCCGGGGCGGGACTAGCGGGGGTCTCACAGATACGCAGTATTTT
CSARPPRGGTSGGLTDTQYF
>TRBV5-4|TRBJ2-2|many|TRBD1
TGTGCCAGCAGCTGGGACAGGGAGGACACCGGGGAGCTGTTTTTT
CASSWDREDTGELFF
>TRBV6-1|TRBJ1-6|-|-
TGTGCCAGCAGTGAAAACAGGGCATATTCACCCCTCCACTTT
CASSENRAYSPLHF
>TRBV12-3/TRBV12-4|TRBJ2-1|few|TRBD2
TGTGCCAGCAGTTCTGGACTAGCGGGGGGAAGTGAGCAGTTCTTC
CASSSGLAGGSEQFF
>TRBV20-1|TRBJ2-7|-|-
TGCAGTGCTAGGAATGTTCGGGAGACCTACGAGCAGTACTTC
CSARNVRETYEQYF
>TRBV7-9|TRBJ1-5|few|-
TGTGCCAGCAGCTTAGGTTCTGAGCCCCAGCATTTT
CASSLGSEPQHF
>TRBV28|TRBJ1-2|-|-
TGTGCCAGCAGCCGTCGACTAGGAGGCTACACCTTC
CASSRRLGGYTF
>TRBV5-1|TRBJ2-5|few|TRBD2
TGCGCCAGCTTCATGAGCGGGGGAGAGACCCAGTACTTC
CASFMSGGETQYF
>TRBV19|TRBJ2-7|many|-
TGTGCCAGTAGTATGAAGAGGGCGTCCTACGAGCAGTACTTC
CASSMKRASYEQYF
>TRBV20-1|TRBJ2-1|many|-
TGCAGCGTAAGGGGACAAACCTTCAATGAGCAGTTCTTC
CSVRGQTFNEQFF
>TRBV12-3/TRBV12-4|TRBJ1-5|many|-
TGTGCCAGCAGTTCCCCAGTTAGCAATCAGCCCCAGCATTTT
CASSSPVSNQPQHF
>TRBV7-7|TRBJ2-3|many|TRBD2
TGTGCCAGCAGCCTGGGACTAGCGGGGGCAGATACGCAGTATTTT
CASSLGLAGADTQYF
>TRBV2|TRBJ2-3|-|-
TGTGCCAGCAGCCCTTTACCAGATACGCAGTATTTT
CASSPLPDTQYF